The clone carrying this T cell receptor (beta chain) appeared many times. V lost 6 bases and J 4 bases, leaving 30 bases between the germline ends. The CDR3 runs to 19 residues. Germline CDR1 reads MNHEY; CDR2 reads SMNVEV (reference sequence). These data originate in a study of T cells in Graves' hyperthyroidism and ophthalmopathy. Turning to the study itself: Before any treatment, at initial diagnosis, peripheral blood was collected.

Amplified TCR beta CDR3 regions derived from RNA transcripts. HTBI primers were used for first-round RT-PCR of the TCR CDR3. TCRdb independently ran MiXCR on the multiplex PCR reads; one entry per CDR3 protein. Of more than 300,000 distinct CDR3 sequences listed, more than 11% are singletons. This chain joins TRBV27 and TRBJ1-2; unclear D gene. The sequenced material came from blood. This receptor was taken from a woman in her fifties or sixties with Graves' hyperthyroidism. Written as DNA, the CDR3 is TGTGCCAGCAGCCTAGTGGGGTCCAGGCGGCGGAAAGAAGGCTATGGCTACACCTTC. This sequence encodes CASSLVGSRRRKEGYGYTF.